This T cell receptor (beta chain) was captured by sequencing in a study of beta chain features in type 1 diabetes. Study background: What patients shared with healthy donors was a similar profile of age, gender and cell yields. Sorted cells from all samples, numbering fewer than 120,000,000, were examined.

From germline, CDR1 is MGHRA and CDR2 YSYEKL. The CDR3 spans 11 residues. V was clipped by 6 bases and J by 15 bases, with 12 bases between them. Sequenced material consisted of expressed TCRB transcripts (all of the isolated RNA was reverse transcribed). Measured with immunoSEQ multiplex PCR; TCRdb has only the in-frame clones, and not every one. The profile covers almost 350,000 clones, with about 20% appearing a single time and about 0.045% taken by the ten largest. This clonotype was sampled from a young woman in good health. The chain is built from TRBV4-1 and TRBJ1-6, with a weak D call TRBD1 (6 bases). Sequenced input: naive CD4+ T cells from blood. CDR3 in amino acids: CASRGGGDLHF. CDR3 sequence (DNA): TGCGCCAGCAGGGGAGGGGGAGACCTCCACTTT.